This record concerns one T cell receptor beta chain sequence. The antigen remains undetermined. MiXCR was run by TCRdb on the 5' RACE reads, yielding one entry per CDR3 protein. This table holds 250,000 or so distinct CDR3 sequences, 20% to 30% found once. The data stem from a study of CD8 T cells in ankylosing spondylitis. Study results and limitations: Prior work had noted some motif variants in reactive arthritis blood and synovial fluid.

This CDR3 region has 16 residues. Trimming left V 5 bases short and J 2 bases short, with 17 bases between. CDR1 is WNHNN, CDR2 SYGVQD, per germline (reference sequence). This sequence originates from a male donor with ankylosing spondylitis or in good health (not recorded which). V gene TRBV10-1 combines with J gene TRBJ2-3; D is possibly TRBD1 (5 bases). Sample: blood, either unsorted or a sorted T cell fraction (not recorded which). CDR3 amino acids: CASSPGWTRDTDTQYF. Here the CDR3 DNA reads TGCGCCAGCAGTCCAGGCTGGACACGAGACACAGATACGCAGTATTTT.